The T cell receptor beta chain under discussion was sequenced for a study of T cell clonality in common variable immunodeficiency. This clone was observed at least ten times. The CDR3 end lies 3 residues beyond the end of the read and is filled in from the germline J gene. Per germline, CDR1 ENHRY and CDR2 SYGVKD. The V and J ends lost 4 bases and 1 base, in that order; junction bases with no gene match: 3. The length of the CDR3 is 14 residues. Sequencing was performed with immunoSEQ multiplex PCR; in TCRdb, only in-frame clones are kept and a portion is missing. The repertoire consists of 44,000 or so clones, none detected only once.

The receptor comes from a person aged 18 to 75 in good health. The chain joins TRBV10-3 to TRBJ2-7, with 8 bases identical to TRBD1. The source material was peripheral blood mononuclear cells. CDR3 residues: CAISGNRGSYEQYF. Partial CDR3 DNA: TGTGCCATCAGTGGGAACAGGGGGTCCTACGAG.